What follows describes a single TCR beta chain. This clone has a single count. Its cognate antigen has yet to be identified. Base quality data are lacking; no much larger clone is found one base away. The sample's time point label, decoded: less than five weeks on oral tofacitinib. Interpreted using the paper, the treatment or condition label stands for: oral pan-JAK inhibitor, 5-10 mg twice daily. From alopecia areata patients, peripheral blood was collected along with lesional scalp punch biopsies. Human scalp biopsies were fixed immediately in PAXgene tissue containers. This specimen comes from a study of CD8+ T cells in alopecia areata (dated by TCRdb to 2016 to 2018). Regarding the complete study: The treated patients took part in an open-label pilot trial in which moderate-to-severe alopecia areata was treated with oral tofacitinib at 5 to 10 mg twice daily. Tofacitinib was given for 6 to 18 months, followed by 6 months of follow-up off drug to assess delayed response and recurrence. The SALT score, which quantifies the percentage of affected scalp surface area, was used to measure disease severity in treated patients. To study T cell clonal expansion in alopecia areata, the researchers applied high-throughput TCRbeta sequencing to both the C3H/HeJ mouse model and human patients. Human TCRbeta sequencing covered scalp tissue and sorted CD4+ and CD8+ peripheral blood T cells from patchy and totalis/universalis alopecia areata patients and healthy controls. Tofacitinib-treated patients had biopsies at baseline and at 4 and 24 weeks of treatment, with a later scalp biopsy in several patients. Scalp clonality was compared among normal scalp (n=4), patchy alopecia areata scalp (n=8), and alopecia totalis/universalis scalp (n=8). RNA was obtained with the PAXgene miRNA kit for fixed scalp, the miRNeasy kit for PBMCs, and the RNeasy kit for mouse skin. immunoSEQ multiplex PCR using 35 Vbeta forward primers and 13 Jbeta reverse primers was used to amplify TCRbeta CDR3 regions.

General findings and caveats noted by the study authors: Because the treated cohort was small and had just a single nonresponder, larger studies are needed to establish links between baseline CD8+ expansion and response. With tofacitinib, both scalp clonality and the number of expanded CD8+ clones among the top 100 scalp clones went down significantly. Higher clonality and more expanded CD8+ clones were observed in lesional scalp than in normal scalp, particularly in alopecia totalis/universalis, a finding suggestive of antigenic drive. During tofacitinib treatment, many expanded lesional clones stuck around in both scalp and blood, and this persistence may partly explain why relapse happens after treatment is stopped. Scalp TCR repertoire analysis is complicated because resident alphabeta T cells in normal human skin are also sequenced, whereas mouse skin is dominated by gammadelta T cells. TCR sequences shared between patients were less clear than in mice, possibly partly because of HLA diversity in the patient population.

Library construction relied on the immunoSEQ multiplex PCR assay. For TCR sequencing, RNA was extracted from every sample and reverse transcribed into cDNA to serve as template. First-strand cDNA was synthesized with SuperScript III using a 2:1 mix of oligo-dT and random hexamers. A synthetic immune receptor repertoire was used to measure amplification bias, and any remaining bias was corrected computationally. In the source study's methods: Raw reads were preprocessed to remove errors, and CDR3 was defined by IMGT conventions from the conserved cysteine to phenylalanine. To get clonality, Shannon entropy was normalized by log2 of the number of productive unique TCRs and the result was subtracted from 1. Whether each scalp clone was CD4 or CD8 was inferred by checking scalp TCRbeta sequences against the CD4 and CD8 repertoires from sorted blood. The table was pulled from immuneACCESS by TCRdb, which kept in-frame rearrangements only. Such tables lose some clones; where checked, under half of the loss comes from unresolved V genes, and the rest has no known cause. V and J calls and clone size come straight from that table; D and trimming were deduced from the DNA. For this sample there are about 7,400 clones; roughly 67% appear just once. The top ten clonotypes cover 10% to 15% of the sample.

Relative to germline, V is 3 bases shorter and J is 5 bases shorter, with 20 bases between their ends. The cysteine opens and the phenylalanine closes a CDR3 of 16 amino acids. Here the CDR3 DNA is all that survives: 48 bases in frame from base 1. The CDR1 and CDR2 encoded by the germline V gene are SGHDT and YYEEEE. This TCR was sampled from a human donor with alopecia areata. Material: skin, obtained at week 4, from a patient treated with tofacitinib. The rearrangement joined TRBV5-6 to TRBJ2-5; the D gene is tentatively TRBD1 or TRBD2, each matching 6 bases. The CDR3 reads as follows: CASSSYIGGLEETQYF. The sequence in DNA is TGTGCCAGCAGCTCGTATATAGGGGGGCTTGAGGAGACCCAGTACTTC. Full variable domain (CDR3 extended with the reference TRBV5-6 and TRBJ2-5 proteins): DAGVTQSPTHLIKTRGQQVTLRCSPKSGHDTVSWYQQALGQGPQFIFQYYEEEERQRGNFPDRFSGHQFPNYSSELNVNALLLGDSALYLCASSSYIGGLEETQYFGPGTRLLVL.